This T cell receptor beta chain was sequenced during a study of chemoradiotherapy in HPV16-positive cancers. Study-wide context: Functional T-cell assays on two HPV16-positive patients' cells defined candidate HPV-specific clones and common TCR motifs.

On this clone: The target antigen is unknown.

This CDR3 comprises 18 residues. Germline V gene lookup returns CDR1 SGHRS and CDR2 YFSETQ. V was pared by 0 bases and J by 2 bases, with 9 bases of the junction left unmatched. Here immunoSEQ multiplex PCR was the method, and the copy in TCRdb shows in-frame clones only, minus some. The repertoire holds about 12,000 clones, with 85% to 90% as singletons. Whole-study findings and limits: Candidate HPV-specific clones and E7-related TCR motifs grew in tumor during treatment. In HPV16-positive patients, HPV-responsive T-cell expansion tracked better recurrence-free survival.

This TCR derives from a human donor with HPV-associated anogenital cancer. The J gene is TRBJ2-7, the V gene TRBV5-1; 12 bases line up with TRBD2. The sample was acquired from a patient who underwent chemoradiotherapy. The CDR3 DNA is TGCGCCAGCAGCTTGGAGGCGGCTAGCGGGAGGGCCGCCTACGAGCAGTACTTC. This translates into CASSLEAASGRAAYEQYF.